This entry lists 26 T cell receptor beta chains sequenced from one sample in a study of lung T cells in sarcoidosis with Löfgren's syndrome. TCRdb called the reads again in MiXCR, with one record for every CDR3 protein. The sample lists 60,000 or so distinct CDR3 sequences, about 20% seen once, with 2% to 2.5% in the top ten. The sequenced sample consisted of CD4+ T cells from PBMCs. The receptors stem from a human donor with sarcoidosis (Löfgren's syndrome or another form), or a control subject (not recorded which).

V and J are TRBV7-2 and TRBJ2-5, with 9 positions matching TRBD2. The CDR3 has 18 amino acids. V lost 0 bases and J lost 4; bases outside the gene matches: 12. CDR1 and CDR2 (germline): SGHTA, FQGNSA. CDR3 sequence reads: CASSLARWTSETLETQYF. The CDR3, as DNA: TGTGCCAGCAGCTTAGCGCGTTGGACTAGCGAGACCCTAGAGACCCAGTACTTC.

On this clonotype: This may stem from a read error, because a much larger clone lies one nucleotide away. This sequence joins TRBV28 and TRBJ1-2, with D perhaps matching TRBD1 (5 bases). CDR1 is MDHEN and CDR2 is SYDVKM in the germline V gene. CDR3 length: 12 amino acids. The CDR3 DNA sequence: TGTGCCGGCAGTTTCAGGGAGGCTGGCTACACCTTC. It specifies CAGSFREAGYTF.

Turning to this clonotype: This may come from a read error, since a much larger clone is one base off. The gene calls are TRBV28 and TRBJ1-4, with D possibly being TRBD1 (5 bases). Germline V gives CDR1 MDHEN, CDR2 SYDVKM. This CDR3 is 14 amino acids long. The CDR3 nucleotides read TGTGCCAGCAGCACAGGTCGGGGAGATGAAAAACTGCTTTTT. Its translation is CASSTGRGDEKLLF.

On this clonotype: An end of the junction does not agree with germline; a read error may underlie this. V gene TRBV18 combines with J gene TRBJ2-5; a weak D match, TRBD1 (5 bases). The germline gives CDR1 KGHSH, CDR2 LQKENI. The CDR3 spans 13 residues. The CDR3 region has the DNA TGTGCCCGCTCCCTCGGGCAGGGTGAAAGCCAGTACTTC. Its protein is CARSLGQGESQYF.

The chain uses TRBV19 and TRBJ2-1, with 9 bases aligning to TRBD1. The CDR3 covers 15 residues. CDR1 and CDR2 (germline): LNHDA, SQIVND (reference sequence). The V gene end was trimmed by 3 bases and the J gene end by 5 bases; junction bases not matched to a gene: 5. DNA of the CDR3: TGTGCCAGTAGTATTTCGGACAGGGGTAACAATGAGCAGTTCTTC. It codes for CASSISDRGNNEQFF.

This chain's CDR3 is CASSRPAGTGQYEQYF. The CDR3 bases are TGTGCCAGCAGTCGACCTGCCGGGACAGGGCAATACGAGCAGTACTTC. The chain recombines TRBV28 with TRBJ2-7; 9 nucleotides line up with TRBD1. This CDR3 is 16 amino acids long. Looked up from germline, CDR1 is MDHEN and CDR2 is SYDVKM. The J segment lost 4 bases and the V segment lost 5 bases, leaving 12 bases of the junction unmatched. Supplemented by reference TRBV28 and TRBJ2-7, the full variable domain reads DVKVTQSSRYLVKRTGEKVFLECVQDMDHENMFWYRQDPGLGLRLIYFSYDVKMKEKGDIPEGYSVSREKKERFSLILESASTNQTSMYLCASSRPAGTGQYEQYFGPGTRLTVT.

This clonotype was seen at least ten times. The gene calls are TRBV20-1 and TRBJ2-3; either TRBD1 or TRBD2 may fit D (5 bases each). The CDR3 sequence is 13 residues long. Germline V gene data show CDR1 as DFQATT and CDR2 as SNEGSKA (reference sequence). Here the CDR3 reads CSVARGHTDTQYF. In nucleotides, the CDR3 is TGCAGCGTCGCACGGGGCCACACAGATACGCAGTATTTT.

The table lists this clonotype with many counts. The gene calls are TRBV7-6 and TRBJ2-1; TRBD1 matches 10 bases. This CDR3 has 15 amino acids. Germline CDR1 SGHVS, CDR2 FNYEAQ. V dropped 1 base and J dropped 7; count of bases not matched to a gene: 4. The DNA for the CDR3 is TGTGCCAGCAGCTTAGTCCCGGGACAGGGGAATGAGCAGTTCTTC. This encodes CASSLVPGQGNEQFF. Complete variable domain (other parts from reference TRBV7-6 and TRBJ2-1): GAGVSQSPRYKVTKRGQDVALRCDPISGHVSLYWYRQALGQGPEFLTYFNYEAQQDKSGLPNDRFSAERPEGSISTLTIQRTEQRDSAMYRCASSLVPGQGNEQFFGPGTRLTVL.

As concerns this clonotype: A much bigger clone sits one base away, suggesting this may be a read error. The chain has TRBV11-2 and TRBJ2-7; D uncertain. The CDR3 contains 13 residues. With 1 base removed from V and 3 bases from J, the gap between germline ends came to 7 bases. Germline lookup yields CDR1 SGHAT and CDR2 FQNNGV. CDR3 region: CASSLASNYEQYV. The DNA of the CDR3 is TGTGCCAGCAGCTTAGCCTCCAACTACGAGCAGTACGTC.

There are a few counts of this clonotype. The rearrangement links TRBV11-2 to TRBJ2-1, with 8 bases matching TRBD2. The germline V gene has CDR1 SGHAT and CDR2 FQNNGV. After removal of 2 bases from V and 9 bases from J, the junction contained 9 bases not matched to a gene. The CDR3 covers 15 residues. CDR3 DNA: TGTGCCAGCAGCTTATCCCGGGGGGGCTATGGTGAGCAGTTCTTC. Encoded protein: CASSLSRGGYGEQFF.

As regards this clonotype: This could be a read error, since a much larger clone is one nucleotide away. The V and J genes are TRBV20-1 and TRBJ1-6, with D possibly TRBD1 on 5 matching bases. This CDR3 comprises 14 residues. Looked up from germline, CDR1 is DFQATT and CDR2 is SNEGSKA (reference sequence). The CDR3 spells CSTRKAGQESPLHF. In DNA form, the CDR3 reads TGCAGTACTAGGAAGGCAGGGCAGGAATCACCCCTCCACTTT.

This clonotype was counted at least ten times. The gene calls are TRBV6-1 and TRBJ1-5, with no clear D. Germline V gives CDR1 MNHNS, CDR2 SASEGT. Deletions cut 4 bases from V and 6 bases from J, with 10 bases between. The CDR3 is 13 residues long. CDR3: CASSALTRQPQHF. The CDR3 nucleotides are TGTGCCAGCAGTGCCCTAACACGTCAGCCCCAGCATTTT.

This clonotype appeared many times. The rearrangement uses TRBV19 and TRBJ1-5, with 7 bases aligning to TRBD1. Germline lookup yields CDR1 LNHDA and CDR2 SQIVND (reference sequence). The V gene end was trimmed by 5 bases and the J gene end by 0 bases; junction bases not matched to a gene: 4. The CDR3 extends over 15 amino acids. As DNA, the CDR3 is TGTGCCAGTAGTGTCGGGACAGATAGCAATCAGCCCCAGCATTTT. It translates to CASSVGTDSNQPQHF.

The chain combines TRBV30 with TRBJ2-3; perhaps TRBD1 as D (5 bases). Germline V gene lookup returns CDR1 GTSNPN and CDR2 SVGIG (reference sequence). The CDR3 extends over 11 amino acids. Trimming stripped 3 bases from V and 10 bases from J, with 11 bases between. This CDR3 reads CAWRQGGSQYF. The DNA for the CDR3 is TGTGCCTGGAGGCAGGGCGGTTCGCAGTATTTT.

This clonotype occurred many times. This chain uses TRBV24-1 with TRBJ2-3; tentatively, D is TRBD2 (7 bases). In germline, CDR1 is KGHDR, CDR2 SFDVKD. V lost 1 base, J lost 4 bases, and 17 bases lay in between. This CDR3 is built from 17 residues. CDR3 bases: TGTGCCACCAGTGATTTTATATGGGGGGGCCCTTCAGATACGCAGTATTTT. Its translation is CATSDFIWGGPSDTQYF.

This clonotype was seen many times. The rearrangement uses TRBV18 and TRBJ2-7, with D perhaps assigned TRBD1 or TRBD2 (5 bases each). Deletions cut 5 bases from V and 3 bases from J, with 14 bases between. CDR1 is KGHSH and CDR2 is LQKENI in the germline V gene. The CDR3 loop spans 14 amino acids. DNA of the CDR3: TGTGCCAGCTCAGGGACCAGGGAAATCTACGAGCAGTACTTC. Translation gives CASSGTREIYEQYF.

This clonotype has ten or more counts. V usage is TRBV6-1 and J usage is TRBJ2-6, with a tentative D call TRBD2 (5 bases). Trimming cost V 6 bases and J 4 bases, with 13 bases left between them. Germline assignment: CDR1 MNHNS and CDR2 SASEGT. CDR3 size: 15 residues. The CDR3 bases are TGTGCCAGCAGATCCGGGGTCGCGGGGGCCAACGTCCTGACTTTC. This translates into CASRSGVAGANVLTF.

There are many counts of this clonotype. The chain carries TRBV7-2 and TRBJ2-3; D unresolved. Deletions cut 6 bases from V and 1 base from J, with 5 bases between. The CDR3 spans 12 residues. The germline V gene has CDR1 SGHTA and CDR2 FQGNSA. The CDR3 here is CASRIGTDTQYF. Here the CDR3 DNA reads TGTGCCAGCAGGATCGGCACAGATACGCAGTATTTT.

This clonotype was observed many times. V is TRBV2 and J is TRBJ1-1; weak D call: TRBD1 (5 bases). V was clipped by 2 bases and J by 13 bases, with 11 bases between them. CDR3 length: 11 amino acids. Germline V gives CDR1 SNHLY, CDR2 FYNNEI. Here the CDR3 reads CASSETSQGFF. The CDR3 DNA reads TGTGCCAGCAGTGAAACCAGCCAGGGTTTCTTT.

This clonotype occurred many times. In nucleotides, the CDR3 is TGTGCCAGCAGCCAACCAAGCACTGAAGCTTTCTTT. It specifies CASSQPSTEAFF. The chain recombines TRBV3-1 with TRBJ1-1; D unclear. Trimming cost V 2 bases and J 4 bases, with 5 bases left between them. The CDR3 runs to 12 residues. Germline values: CDR1 LGHDT, CDR2 YNNKEL (reference sequence).

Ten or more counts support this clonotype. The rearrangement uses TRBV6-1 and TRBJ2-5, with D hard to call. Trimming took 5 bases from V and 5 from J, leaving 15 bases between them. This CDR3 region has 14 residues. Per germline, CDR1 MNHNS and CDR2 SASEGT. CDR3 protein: CASSSRALGETQYF. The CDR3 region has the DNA TGTGCCAGCAGTTCCCGGGCCCTGGGGGAGACCCAGTACTTC.

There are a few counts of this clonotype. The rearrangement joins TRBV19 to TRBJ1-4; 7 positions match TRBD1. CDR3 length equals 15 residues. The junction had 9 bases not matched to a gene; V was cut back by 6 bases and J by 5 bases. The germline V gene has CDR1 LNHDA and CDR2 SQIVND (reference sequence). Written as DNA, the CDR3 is TGTGCCAGTAGCCGTGGGACAGTACTAAATGAAAAACTGTTTTTT. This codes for CASSRGTVLNEKLFF.

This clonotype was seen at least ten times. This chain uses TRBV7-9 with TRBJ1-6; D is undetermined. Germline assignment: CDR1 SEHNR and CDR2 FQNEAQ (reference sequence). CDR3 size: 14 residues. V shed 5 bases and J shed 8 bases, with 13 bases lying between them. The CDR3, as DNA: TGTGCCAGCAGCCCCGGGGTGCTGTATTCACCCCTCCACTTT. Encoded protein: CASSPGVLYSPLHF.

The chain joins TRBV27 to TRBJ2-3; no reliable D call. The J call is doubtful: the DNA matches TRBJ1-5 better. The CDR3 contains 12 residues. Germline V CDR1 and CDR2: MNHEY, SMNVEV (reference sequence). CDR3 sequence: CASSLNGDTQHF. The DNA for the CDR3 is TGTGCCAGCAGTCTGAATGGAGATACGCAGCATTTT.

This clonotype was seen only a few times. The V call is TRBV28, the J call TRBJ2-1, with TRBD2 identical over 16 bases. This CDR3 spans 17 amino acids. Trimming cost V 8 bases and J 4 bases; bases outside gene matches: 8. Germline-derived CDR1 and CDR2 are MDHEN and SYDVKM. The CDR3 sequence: CASGFRGLAGGYNEQFF. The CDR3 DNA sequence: TGTGCCAGCGGCTTCCGGGGACTAGCGGGAGGGTACAATGAGCAGTTCTTC.

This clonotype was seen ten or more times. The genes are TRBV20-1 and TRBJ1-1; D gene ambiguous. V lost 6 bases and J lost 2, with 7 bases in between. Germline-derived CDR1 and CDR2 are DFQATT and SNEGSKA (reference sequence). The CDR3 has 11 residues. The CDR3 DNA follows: TGCAGTGCCCCGGGAAACACTGAAGCTTTCTTT. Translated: CSAPGNTEAFF.